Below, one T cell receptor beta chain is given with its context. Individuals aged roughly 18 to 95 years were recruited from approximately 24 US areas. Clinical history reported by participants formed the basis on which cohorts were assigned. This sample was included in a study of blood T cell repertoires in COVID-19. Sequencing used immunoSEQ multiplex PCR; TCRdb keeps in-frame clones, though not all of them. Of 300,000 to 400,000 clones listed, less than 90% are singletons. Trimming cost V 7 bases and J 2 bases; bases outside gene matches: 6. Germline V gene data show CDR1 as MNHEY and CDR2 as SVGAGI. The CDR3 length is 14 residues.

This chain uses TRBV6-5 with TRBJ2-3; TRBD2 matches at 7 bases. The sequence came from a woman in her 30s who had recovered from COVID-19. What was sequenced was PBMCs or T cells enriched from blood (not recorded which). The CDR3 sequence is CASTEGDYTDTQYF. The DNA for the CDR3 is TGTGCCAGCACCGAAGGGGACTACACAGATACGCAGTATTTT.